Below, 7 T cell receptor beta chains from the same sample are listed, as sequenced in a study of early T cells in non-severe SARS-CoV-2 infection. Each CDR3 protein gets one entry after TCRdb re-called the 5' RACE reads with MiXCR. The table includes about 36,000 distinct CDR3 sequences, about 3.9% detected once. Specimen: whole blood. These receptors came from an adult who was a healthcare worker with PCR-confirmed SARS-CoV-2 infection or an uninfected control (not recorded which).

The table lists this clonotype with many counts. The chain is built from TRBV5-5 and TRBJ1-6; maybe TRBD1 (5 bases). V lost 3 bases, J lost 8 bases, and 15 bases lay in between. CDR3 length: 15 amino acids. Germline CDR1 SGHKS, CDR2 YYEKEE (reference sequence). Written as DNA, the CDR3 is TGTGCCAGCAGCTCCGGGACTTGGGCGGATTCACCCCTCCACTTT. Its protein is CASSSGTWADSPLHF. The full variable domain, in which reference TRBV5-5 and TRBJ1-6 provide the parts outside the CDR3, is DAGVTQSPTHLIKTRGQQVTLRCSPISGHKSVSWYQQVLGQGPQFIFQYYEKEERGRGNFPDRFSARQFPNYSSELNVNALLLGDSALYLCASSSGTWADSPLHFGNGTRLTVT.

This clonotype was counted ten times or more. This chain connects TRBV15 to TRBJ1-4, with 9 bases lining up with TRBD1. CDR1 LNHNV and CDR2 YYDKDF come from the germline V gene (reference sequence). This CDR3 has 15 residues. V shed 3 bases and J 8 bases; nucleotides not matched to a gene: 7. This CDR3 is CATSSGDRAGEKLFF. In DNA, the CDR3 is TGTGCCACCAGCAGCGGGGACAGGGCAGGAGAAAAACTGTTTTTT.

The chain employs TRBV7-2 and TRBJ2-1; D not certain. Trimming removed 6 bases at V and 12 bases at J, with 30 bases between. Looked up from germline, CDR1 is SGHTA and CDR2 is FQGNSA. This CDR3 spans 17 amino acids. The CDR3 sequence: CASRERLVDPLTMMQFF. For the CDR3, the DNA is TGTGCCAGCAGGGAACGACTTGTAGACCCCCTCACAATGATGCAGTTCTTC.

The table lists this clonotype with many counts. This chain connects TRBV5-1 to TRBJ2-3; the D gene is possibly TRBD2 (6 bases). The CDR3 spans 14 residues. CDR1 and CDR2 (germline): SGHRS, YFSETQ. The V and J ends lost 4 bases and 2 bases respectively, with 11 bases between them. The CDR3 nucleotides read TGCGCCAGCAGCCCCGGGACTCCCACAGATACGCAGTATTTT. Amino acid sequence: CASSPGTPTDTQYF.

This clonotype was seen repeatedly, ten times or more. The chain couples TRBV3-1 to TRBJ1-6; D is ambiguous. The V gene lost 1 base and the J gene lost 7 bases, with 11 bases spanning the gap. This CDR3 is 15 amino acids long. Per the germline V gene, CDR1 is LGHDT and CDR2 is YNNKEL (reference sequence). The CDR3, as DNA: TGTGCCAGCAGCCAAGTGGCCGCACAGAATTCACCCCTCCACTTT. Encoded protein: CASSQVAAQNSPLHF.

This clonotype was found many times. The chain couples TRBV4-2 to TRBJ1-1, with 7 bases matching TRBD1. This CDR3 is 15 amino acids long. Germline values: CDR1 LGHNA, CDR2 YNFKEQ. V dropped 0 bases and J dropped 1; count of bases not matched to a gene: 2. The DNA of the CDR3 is TGTGCCAGCAGCCAAGAGACAGGGAGGAACACTGAAGCTTTCTTT. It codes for CASSQETGRNTEAFF.

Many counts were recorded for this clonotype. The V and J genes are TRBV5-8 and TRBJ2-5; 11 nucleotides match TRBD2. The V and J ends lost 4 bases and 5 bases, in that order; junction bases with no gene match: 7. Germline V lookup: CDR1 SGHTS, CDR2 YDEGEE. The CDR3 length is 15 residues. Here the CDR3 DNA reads TGTGCCAGCAGCCTTAGCGGGAGGGCCGGGGAGACCCAGTACTTC. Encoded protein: CASSLSGRAGETQYF.